This T cell receptor beta chain is drawn from a study of graft-versus-host responses after intestinal transplantation. Whole-study findings and limits: Patients with graft-donor T cell macrochimerism had high graft-versus-host to host-versus-graft clonal ratios in allografts.

The assay was immunoSEQ multiplex PCR, and TCRdb's table has in-frame clones only and misses some. The data contain approximately 82,000 clones, 91% of them singletons. As to this clone: Its antigen is unknown.

This specimen was unstimulated CD4+ T cells sorted from spleen or lymph node cells, taken before intestinal transplant. The TCR originated in a human donor who received an intestinal transplant.

This CDR3 reads CASSFKAQGPEAFF. In DNA, the CDR3 is TGTGCCAGCAGCTTCAAAGCGCAGGGCCCTGAAGCTTTCTTT. The chain is built from TRBV7-2 and TRBJ1-1; weak D call: TRBD1 (5 bases). V lost 3 bases, J lost 6 bases, and 14 bases lay in between. The CDR3 has 14 residues. Germline V gives CDR1 SGHTA, CDR2 FQGNSA.